This TCR beta chain came from a study of neurological immune-mediated disorders. Turning to the study itself: Relapsing-remitting forms accounted for most of the roughly 34 multiple sclerosis patients and secondary progressive forms for 3.

TCRdb re-analysed the 5' RACE reads in MiXCR, keeping a single row per CDR3 protein. This sample yields about 74,000 distinct CDR3 sequences, of which around 5.2% are seen a single time; approximately 7.4% belongs to the top ten. The CDR3 sequence is 17 residues long. The V gene's germline CDR1 is MNHNY and CDR2 SVGAGI (reference sequence). The V end was cut by 2 bases, the J end by 3 bases, with 19 bases between. This clonotype has at least ten counts. The V gene is TRBV6-6, the J gene TRBJ1-1, with D possibly TRBD1 on 6 matching bases. This receptor was taken from a man younger than 35 with multiple sclerosis. The sample comprised PBMCs. The CDR3 bases are TGTGCCAGCAGTTACGGGGGCCCAGGGGACCCCGACACTGAAGCTTTCTTT. Translation gives CASSYGGPGDPDTEAFF.